This T cell receptor (beta chain) was captured by sequencing in a study of shared clonotypes between healthy human individuals. Germline-derived CDR1 and CDR2 are MNHEY and SMNVEV (reference sequence). This CDR3 spans 16 amino acids. Trimming took off 1 base at V and 3 bases at J, with 12 bases between the two ends. CD45RO-negative, CCR7-positively selected cells formed the naive CD8 fraction, excluding terminally differentiated effector memory CD45RA+ cells. Libraries were prepared by immunoSEQ multiplex PCR; TCRdb keeps only in-frame clonotypes and omits some of them. Among about 2.2 million clones listed, more than 85% were seen once.

V usage is TRBV27 and J usage is TRBJ2-2; D ambiguous. The sequencing sample was made of naive CD8+ T cells from PBMCs. The source of this sequence is a man younger than 30 in good health. Some clones in this sample may be carry-over from other donors' samples. Here the CDR3 reads CASSLLTPPDTGELFF. The CDR3 DNA is TGTGCCAGCAGTTTATTGACCCCGCCGGACACCGGGGAGCTGTTTTTT.